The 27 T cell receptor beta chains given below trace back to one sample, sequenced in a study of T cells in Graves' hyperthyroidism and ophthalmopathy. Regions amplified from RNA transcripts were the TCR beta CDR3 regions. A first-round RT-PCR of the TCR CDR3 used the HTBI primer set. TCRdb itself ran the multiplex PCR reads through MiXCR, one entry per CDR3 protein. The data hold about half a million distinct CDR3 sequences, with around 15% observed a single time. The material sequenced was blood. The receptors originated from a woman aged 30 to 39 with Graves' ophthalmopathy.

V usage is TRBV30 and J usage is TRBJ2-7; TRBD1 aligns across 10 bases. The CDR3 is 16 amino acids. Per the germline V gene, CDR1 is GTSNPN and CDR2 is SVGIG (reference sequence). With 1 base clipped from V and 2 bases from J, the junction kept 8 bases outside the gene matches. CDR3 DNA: TGTGCCTGGAGTGGAATGCGAGGACAGGGGGCCTACGAGCAGTACTTC. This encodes CAWSGMRGQGAYEQYF.

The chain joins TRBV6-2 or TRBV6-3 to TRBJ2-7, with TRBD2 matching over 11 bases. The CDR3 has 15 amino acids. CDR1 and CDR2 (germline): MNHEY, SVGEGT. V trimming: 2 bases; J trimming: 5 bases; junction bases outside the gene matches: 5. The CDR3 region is CASSYPLAGDNEQYF. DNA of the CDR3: TGTGCCAGCAGTTACCCACTAGCGGGAGATAACGAGCAGTACTTC.

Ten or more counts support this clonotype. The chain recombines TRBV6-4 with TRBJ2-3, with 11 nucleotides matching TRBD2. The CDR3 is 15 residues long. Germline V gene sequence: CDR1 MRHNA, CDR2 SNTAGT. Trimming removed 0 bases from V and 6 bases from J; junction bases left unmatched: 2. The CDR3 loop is CASSDSSGRADTQYF. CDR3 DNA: TGTGCCAGCAGTGACTCTAGCGGGAGGGCTGATACGCAGTATTTT.

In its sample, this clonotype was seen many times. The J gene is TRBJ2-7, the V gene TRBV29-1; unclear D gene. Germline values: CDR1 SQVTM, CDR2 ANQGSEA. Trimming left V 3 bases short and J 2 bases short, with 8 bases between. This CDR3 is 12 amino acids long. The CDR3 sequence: CSVDLGTYEQYF. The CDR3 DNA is TGCAGCGTTGATCTCGGAACCTACGAGCAGTACTTC.

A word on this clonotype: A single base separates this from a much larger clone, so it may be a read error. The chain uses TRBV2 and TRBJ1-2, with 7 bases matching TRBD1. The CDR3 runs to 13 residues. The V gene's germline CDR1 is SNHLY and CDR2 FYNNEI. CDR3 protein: CVSSYTGAGGYTF. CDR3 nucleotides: TGTGTCAGCAGTTATACAGGGGCTGGGGGCTACACCTTC. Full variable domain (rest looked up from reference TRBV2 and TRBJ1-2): EPEVTQTPSHQVTQMGQEVILRCVPISNHLYFYWYRQILGQKVEFLVSFYNNEISEKSEIFDDQFSVERPDGSNFTLKIRSTKLEDSAMYFCVSSYTGAGGYTFGSGTRLTVV.

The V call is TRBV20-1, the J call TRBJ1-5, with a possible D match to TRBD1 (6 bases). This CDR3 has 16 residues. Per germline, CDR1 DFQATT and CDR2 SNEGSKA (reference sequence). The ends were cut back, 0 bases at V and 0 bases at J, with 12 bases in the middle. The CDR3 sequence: CSARDFRGNSNQPQHF. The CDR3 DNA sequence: TGCAGTGCTAGAGATTTCAGGGGAAATAGCAATCAGCCCCAGCATTTT.

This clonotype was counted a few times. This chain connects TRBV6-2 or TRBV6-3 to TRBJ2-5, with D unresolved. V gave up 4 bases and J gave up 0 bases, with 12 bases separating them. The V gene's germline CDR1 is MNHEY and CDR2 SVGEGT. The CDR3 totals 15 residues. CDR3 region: CASSSKTWYQETQYF. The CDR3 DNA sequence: TGTGCCAGCAGTTCTAAGACTTGGTACCAAGAGACCCAGTACTTC.

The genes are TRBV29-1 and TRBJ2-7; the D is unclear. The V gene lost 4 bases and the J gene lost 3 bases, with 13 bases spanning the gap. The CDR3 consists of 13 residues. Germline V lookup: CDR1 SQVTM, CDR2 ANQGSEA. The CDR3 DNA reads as TGCAGCGTTGCCCCCGTACATGACTACGAGCAGTACTTC. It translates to CSVAPVHDYEQYF.

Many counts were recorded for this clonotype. This CDR3 is CSARQGVNEQYF. The CDR3 nucleotides are TGCAGTGCGCGACAGGGGGTAAACGAGCAGTACTTC. The rearrangement uses TRBV20-1 and TRBJ2-7; 9 nucleotides match TRBD1. Germline trimming cut 6 bases from V and 5 bases from J; bases unmatched to any gene: 5. The CDR3 is made up of 12 amino acids. Looked up from germline, CDR1 is DFQATT and CDR2 is SNEGSKA (reference sequence).

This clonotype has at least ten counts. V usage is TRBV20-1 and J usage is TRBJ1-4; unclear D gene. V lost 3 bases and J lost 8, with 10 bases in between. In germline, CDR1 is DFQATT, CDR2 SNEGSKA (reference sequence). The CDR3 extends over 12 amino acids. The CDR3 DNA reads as TGCAGTGCTAGTAGGCAGGAAGAAAAACTGTTTTTT. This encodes CSASRQEEKLFF.

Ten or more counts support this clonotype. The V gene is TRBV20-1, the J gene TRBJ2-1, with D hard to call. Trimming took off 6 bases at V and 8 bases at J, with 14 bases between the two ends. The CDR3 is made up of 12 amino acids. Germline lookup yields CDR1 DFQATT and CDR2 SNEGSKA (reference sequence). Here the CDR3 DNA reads TGCAGTGCCCCCACGGCCGCGGATGAGCAGTTCTTC. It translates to CSAPTAADEQFF.

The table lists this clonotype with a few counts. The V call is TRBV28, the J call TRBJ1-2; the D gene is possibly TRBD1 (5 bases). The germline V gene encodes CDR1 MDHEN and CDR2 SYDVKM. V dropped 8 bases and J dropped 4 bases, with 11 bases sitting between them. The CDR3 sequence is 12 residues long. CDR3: CASVRGAYGYTF. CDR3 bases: TGTGCCAGCGTGAGGGGTGCCTATGGCTACACCTTC.

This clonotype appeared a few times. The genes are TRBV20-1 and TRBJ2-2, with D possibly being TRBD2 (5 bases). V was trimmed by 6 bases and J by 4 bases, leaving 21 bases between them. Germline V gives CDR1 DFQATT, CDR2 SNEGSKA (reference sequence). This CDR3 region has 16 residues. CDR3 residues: CSATSPLRGFTGELFF. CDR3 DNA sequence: TGCAGTGCCACATCACCCCTACGGGGATTCACCGGGGAGCTGTTTTTT.

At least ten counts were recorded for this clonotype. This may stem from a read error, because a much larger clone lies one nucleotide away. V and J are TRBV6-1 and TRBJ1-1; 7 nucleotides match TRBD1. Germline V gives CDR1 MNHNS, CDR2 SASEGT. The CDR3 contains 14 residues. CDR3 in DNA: TGTACCAGCAGTACCGACAGGGATGACACTGAAGCTTTCTTT. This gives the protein CTSSTDRDDTEAFF.

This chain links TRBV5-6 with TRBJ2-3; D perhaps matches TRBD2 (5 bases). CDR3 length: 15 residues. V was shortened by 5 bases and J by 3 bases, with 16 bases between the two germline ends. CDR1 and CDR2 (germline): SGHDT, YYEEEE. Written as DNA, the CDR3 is TGTGCCAGCAGAATACTAGTCGAGGCAACAGATACGCAGTATTTT. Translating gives CASRILVEATDTQYF.

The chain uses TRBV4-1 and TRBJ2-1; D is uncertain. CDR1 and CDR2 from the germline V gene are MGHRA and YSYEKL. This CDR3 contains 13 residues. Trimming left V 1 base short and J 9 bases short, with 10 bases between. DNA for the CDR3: TGCGCCAGCAGCCAAGCGGGCTTTACTGAGCAGTTCTTC. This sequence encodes CASSQAGFTEQFF.

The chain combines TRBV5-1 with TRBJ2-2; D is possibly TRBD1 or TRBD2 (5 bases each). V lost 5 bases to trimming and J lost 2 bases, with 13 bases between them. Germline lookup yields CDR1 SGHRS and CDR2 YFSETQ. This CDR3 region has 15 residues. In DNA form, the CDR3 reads TGCGCCAGCAGTCGGGACCGCCAAAACACCGGGGAGCTGTTTTTT. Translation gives CASSRDRQNTGELFF.

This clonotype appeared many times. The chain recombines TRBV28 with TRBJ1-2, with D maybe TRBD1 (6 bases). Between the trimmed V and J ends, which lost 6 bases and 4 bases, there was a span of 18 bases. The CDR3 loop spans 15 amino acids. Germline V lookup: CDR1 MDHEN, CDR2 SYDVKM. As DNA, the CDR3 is TGTGCCAGCAGCCCCCTGAGGGGGGAAGGCTATGGCTACACCTTC. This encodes CASSPLRGEGYGYTF.

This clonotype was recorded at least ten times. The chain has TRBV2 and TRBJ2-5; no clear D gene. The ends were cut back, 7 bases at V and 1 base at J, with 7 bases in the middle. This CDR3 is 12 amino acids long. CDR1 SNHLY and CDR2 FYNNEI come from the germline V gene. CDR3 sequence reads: CASMGIQETQYF. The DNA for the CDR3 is TGTGCCAGCATGGGGATCCAAGAGACCCAGTACTTC.

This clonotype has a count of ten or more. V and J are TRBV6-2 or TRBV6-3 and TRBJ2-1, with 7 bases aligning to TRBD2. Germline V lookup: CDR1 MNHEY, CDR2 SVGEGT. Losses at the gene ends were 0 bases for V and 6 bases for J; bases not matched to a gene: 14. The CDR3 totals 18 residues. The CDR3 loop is CASSYSGLAGPPRNEQFF. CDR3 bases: TGTGCCAGCAGTTACTCGGGCTTAGCGGGCCCGCCCCGCAATGAGCAGTTCTTC.

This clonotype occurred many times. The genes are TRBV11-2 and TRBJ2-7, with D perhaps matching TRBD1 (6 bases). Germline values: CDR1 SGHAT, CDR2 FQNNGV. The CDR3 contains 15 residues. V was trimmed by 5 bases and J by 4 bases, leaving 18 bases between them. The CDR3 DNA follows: TGTGCCAGCAGCCGCACAAGTGACAGGCTTTACGAGCAGTACTTC. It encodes CASSRTSDRLYEQYF.

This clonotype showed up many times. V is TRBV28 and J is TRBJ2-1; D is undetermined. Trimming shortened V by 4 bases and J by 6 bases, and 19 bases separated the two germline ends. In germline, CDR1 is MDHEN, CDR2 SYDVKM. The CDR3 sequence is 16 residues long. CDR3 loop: CASSSNRASVLNEQFF. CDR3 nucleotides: TGTGCCAGCAGTTCGAACCGGGCCTCCGTCCTCAATGAGCAGTTCTTC. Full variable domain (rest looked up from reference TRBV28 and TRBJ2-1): DVKVTQSSRYLVKRTGEKVFLECVQDMDHENMFWYRQDPGLGLRLIYFSYDVKMKEKGDIPEGYSVSREKKERFSLILESASTNQTSMYLCASSSNRASVLNEQFFGPGTRLTVL.

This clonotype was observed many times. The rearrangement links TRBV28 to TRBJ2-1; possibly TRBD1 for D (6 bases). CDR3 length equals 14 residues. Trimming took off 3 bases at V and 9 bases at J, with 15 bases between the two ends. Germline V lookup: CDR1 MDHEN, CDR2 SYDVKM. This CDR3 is CASSFVLGAGEQFF. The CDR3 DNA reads TGTGCCAGCAGTTTCGTCCTGGGGGCGGGTGAGCAGTTCTTC. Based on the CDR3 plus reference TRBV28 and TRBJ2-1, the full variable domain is DVKVTQSSRYLVKRTGEKVFLECVQDMDHENMFWYRQDPGLGLRLIYFSYDVKMKEKGDIPEGYSVSREKKERFSLILESASTNQTSMYLCASSFVLGAGEQFFGPGTRLTVL.

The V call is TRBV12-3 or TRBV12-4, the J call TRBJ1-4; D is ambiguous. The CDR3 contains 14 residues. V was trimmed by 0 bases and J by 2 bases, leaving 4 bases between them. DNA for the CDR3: TGTGCCAGCAGTTTAGCGATGACTAATGAAAAACTGTTTTTT. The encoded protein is CASSLAMTNEKLFF.

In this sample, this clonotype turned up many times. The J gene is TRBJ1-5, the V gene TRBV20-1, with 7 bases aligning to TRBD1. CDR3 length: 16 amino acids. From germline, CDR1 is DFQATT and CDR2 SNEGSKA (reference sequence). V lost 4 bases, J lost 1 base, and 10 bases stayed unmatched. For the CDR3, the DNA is TGCAGTGCTATACCCTTGACAGGGTCAAGCAATCAGCCCCAGCATTTT. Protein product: CSAIPLTGSSNQPQHF.

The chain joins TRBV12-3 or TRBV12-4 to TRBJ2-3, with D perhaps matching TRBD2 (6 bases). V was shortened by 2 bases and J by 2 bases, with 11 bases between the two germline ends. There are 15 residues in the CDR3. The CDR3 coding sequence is TGTGCCAGCAGTTTATTTCTAGCGCCCACAGATACGCAGTATTTT. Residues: CASSLFLAPTDTQYF.

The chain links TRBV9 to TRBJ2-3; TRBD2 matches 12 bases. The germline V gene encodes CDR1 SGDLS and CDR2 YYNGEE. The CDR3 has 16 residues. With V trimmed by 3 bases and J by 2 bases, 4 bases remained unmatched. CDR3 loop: CASSAGLAGITDTQYF. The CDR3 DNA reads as TGTGCCAGCAGCGCCGGACTAGCGGGGATCACAGATACGCAGTATTTT.